The 15 T cell receptor beta chains given below trace back to one sample, sequenced in a study of blood T cells in healthy people across ages. Primed by a sample-barcoded 5' primer and a J-beta primer mix, a second PCR proceeded for roughly 6 to 12 cycles. TCRdb processed the 5' RACE reads anew with MiXCR; each CDR3 protein has one entry. The table shows 920,000 or so distinct CDR3 sequences, with over 35% occurring only once. Sequenced material: blood. These receptors came from an older woman in good health.

The chain combines TRBV13 with TRBJ2-7, with 10 nucleotides matching TRBD1. The CDR3 is 15 residues long. Germline V lookup: CDR1 PRHDT, CDR2 FYEKMQ (reference sequence). Trimming took 4 bases from V and 3 from J; bases not matched to a gene: 6. CDR3 DNA: TGTGCCAGCAGCTCCTCCGGGACAGGGGACTACGAGCAGTACTTC. Its protein product is CASSSSGTGDYEQYF.

The sample holds a few counts of this clonotype. CDR3 DNA: TGCAGTGCTAGGCCCGAGGGCAGGTCTTCCTACGAGCAGTACTTC. It specifies CSARPEGRSSYEQYF. The chain is built from TRBV20-1 and TRBJ2-7; maybe TRBD2 (5 bases). V lost 3 bases, J lost 1 base, and 16 bases lay in between. CDR1 and CDR2 (germline): DFQATT, SNEGSKA (reference sequence). The CDR3 loop spans 15 amino acids.

The chain employs TRBV24-1 and TRBJ2-3; D is perhaps TRBD2 (6 bases). Germline CDR1 is KGHDR and CDR2 is SFDVKD. With 4 bases removed from V and 0 bases from J, the gap between germline ends came to 16 bases. CDR3 length: 17 amino acids. The CDR3 coding sequence is TGTGCCACCAGTGACCCCCCTAGCGTGGCTAGCACAGATACGCAGTATTTT. Residues: CATSDPPSVASTDTQYF.

The chain has TRBV20-1 and TRBJ2-7; TRBD1 is a possible D gene (6 bases). Trimming took off 4 bases at V and 7 bases at J, with 26 bases between the two ends. The germline V gene has CDR1 DFQATT and CDR2 SNEGSKA (reference sequence). The CDR3 is 16 amino acids. The CDR3 is CSAIRLGRGPYNEQYF. The CDR3 DNA sequence: TGCAGTGCTATACGGCTGGGCAGGGGCCCCTACAATGAGCAGTACTTC.

This clonotype was seen more than once but under ten times. V usage is TRBV7-9 and J usage is TRBJ2-3, with 9 positions matching TRBD2. This CDR3 has 17 amino acids. CDR1 and CDR2 from the germline V gene are SEHNR and FQNEAQ (reference sequence). Losses at the gene ends were 5 bases for V and 1 base for J; bases not matched to a gene: 10. CDR3 region: CASSRRLADPRTDTQYF. CDR3 sequence (DNA): TGTGCCAGCAGCCGGAGACTAGCGGACCCCCGCACAGATACGCAGTATTTT.

This clonotype occurred a few times. The chain combines TRBV5-1 with TRBJ2-1; 10 nucleotides match TRBD2. CDR3 length: 18 residues. J gave up 0 bases and V 1 base, and 7 bases lay outside the gene matches. Germline assignment: CDR1 SGHRS and CDR2 YFSETQ. CDR3 sequence (DNA): TGCGCCAGCAGCTTGAGGACTAGCGGAGGGAGCTCCTACAATGAGCAGTTCTTC. It codes for CASSLRTSGGSSYNEQFF.

As concerns this clonotype: One end of the junction fails to match germline, which may point to a read error. CDR3 amino acids: CASSRGQGAGANILTF. CDR3 nucleotides: TGTGCCAGCAGCCGTGGACAGGGGGCTGGGGCCAACATCCTGACTTTC. The gene calls are TRBV6-5 and TRBJ2-6, with 11 nucleotides matching TRBD1. CDR3 length: 16 amino acids. Germline lookup yields CDR1 MNHEY and CDR2 SVGAGI.

V gene TRBV2 combines with J gene TRBJ2-3; 10 positions match TRBD2. Germline V CDR1 and CDR2: SNHLY, FYNNEI. J was trimmed by 5 bases and V by 7 bases; bases with no gene match: 6. The CDR3 is 14 amino acids. DNA of the CDR3: TGTGCCAGCAAAGCGGGAGGGCTTGGAGATACGCAGTATTTT. Residues: CASKAGGLGDTQYF.

This clonotype came up many times. The chain carries TRBV27 and TRBJ2-1, with TRBD1 matching over 7 bases. The germline V gene has CDR1 MNHEY and CDR2 SMNVEV (reference sequence). V lost 0 bases, J lost 1 base, and 9 bases stayed unmatched. The CDR3 spans 18 residues. Here the CDR3 DNA reads TGTGCCAGCAGTTTATCGGGGACAGCTACTTCATCCTACAATGAGCAGTTCTTC. Protein: CASSLSGTATSSYNEQFF.

The chain is built from TRBV10-2 and TRBJ2-5, with D perhaps TRBD2 (5 bases). The length of the CDR3 is 14 residues. V lost 3 bases, J lost 5 bases, and 13 bases lay in between. Germline values: CDR1 WSHSY, CDR2 SAAADI. The CDR3 spells CASSDSGLGETQYF. DNA of the CDR3: TGCGCCAGCAGTGACTCAGGACTTGGGGAGACCCAGTACTTC.

This clonotype was counted a single time. CDR3 bases: TGTGCCAGCAGCCGGGGGAATCCGGCTCTCTATGGCTACACCTTC. This gives the protein CASSRGNPALYGYTF. The V and J genes are TRBV11-1 and TRBJ1-2, with D maybe TRBD1 (5 bases). V gave up 5 bases and J gave up 4 bases, with 17 bases separating them. The CDR3 has 15 amino acids. Per germline, CDR1 SGHAT and CDR2 FQDESV (reference sequence).

The gene calls are TRBV20-1 and TRBJ2-1; D remains unclear. Germline-derived CDR1 and CDR2 are DFQATT and SNEGSKA (reference sequence). V lost 2 bases, J lost 5 bases, and 16 bases lay in between. CDR3 length equals 15 residues. CDR3 nucleotide sequence: TGCAGTGCTAGAAGCACCCAACCCCCTAACAATGAGCAGTTCTTC. It is translated as CSARSTQPPNNEQFF.

This clonotype was counted once. Germline and junction disagree at one end, which may indicate a read error. The chain uses TRBV20-1 and TRBJ2-1, with TRBD2 matching 8 bases. Looked up from germline, CDR1 is DFQATT and CDR2 is SNEGSKA (reference sequence). The CDR3 is 16 residues long. The CDR3 here is CSARVRGGSSYNVQFF. In DNA form, the CDR3 reads TGCAGTGCTAGAGTTCGGGGGGGCAGCTCCTACAATGTGCAGTTCTTC.

The chain recombines TRBV5-1 with TRBJ2-4; possible D gene TRBD2, 5 bases. Gene TRBJ2-7 matches the end of the DNA better, so the J call may be wrong. Germline CDR1 and CDR2: SGHRS and YFSETQ. CDR3 length equals 14 residues. The DNA for the CDR3 is TGCGCCAGCAGCCCAGACCCGGGGTCCTACGAGCAGTACTTC. As protein: CASSPDPGSYEQYF.

The CDR3 DNA follows: TGCAGCGTTGAGGCGGGCCAGGGCTATGGCTACACCTTC. Its translation: CSVEAGQGYGYTF. This sequence joins TRBV29-1 and TRBJ1-2; possible D gene TRBD1, 5 bases. V lost 3 bases, J lost 4 bases, and 12 bases lay in between. The V gene's germline CDR1 is SQVTM and CDR2 ANQGSEA. This CDR3 is built from 13 residues.